The clone carrying this TCR beta chain was detected only once. As yet, its antigen is unknown. These data originate in a study of cytomegalovirus exposure and HLA in healthy donors. Study summary: Early released data comprised tens of millions of unique TCRs from HLA-typed donors.

The CDR3 runs to 15 residues. Germline-derived CDR1 and CDR2 are SGHTA and FQGNSA. Trimming cost V 6 bases and J 5 bases, with 17 bases left between them. Primers included in the PCR were 60 Vbeta and 13 Jbeta primers. TCRdb's table, derived via immunoSEQ multiplex PCR, lists solely in-frame clones and lacks some. The repertoire consists of about 180,000 clones, with more than 60% occurring once and the leading ten covering more than 3.5%. The study's findings and limits: Later analysis suggested links between common viral pathogens and several top significant clusters. It was 164 TCR beta chains that were listed as cytomegalovirus-associated.

This sequence originates from a woman in her fifties or sixties in good health and CMV-seropositive. The chain uses TRBV7-2 and TRBJ2-1, with a weak D call TRBD1 (7 bases). The sequencing sample was made of PBMCs. CDR3 in DNA: TGTGCCAGCAGTGCGGGACAGATGATTAACAATGAGCAGTTCTTC. Translation: CASSAGQMINNEQFF.